This passage covers 25 T cell receptor beta chains from one sample sequenced in a study of shared clonotypes between healthy human individuals. Sequencing used immunoSEQ multiplex PCR; TCRdb keeps in-frame clones, though not all of them. The sample carries some 1.1 million clones, 77% recorded once. The sample comprised memory CD4+ T cells from PBMCs. The subset: CD45RA-negative fraction. The source of these receptors is a man aged 18 to 29 in good health. Some clones in this sample may be carry-over from other donors' samples.

This clone is a singleton in its sample. The chain combines TRBV2 with TRBJ2-5, with D perhaps TRBD1 or TRBD2 (6 bases each). This CDR3 has 16 residues. Trimming cost V 7 bases and J 2 bases, with 20 bases left between them. Looked up from germline, CDR1 is SNHLY and CDR2 is FYNNEI. CDR3 loop: CASTLGGGPGQETQYF. The CDR3 DNA is TGTGCCAGCACTTTGGGGGGCGGGCCCGGTCAAGAGACCCAGTACTTC.

This clone appeared a few times. The chain couples TRBV10-1 to TRBJ2-1; tentatively, D is TRBD1 (5 bases). The CDR3 length is 12 residues. Germline V gene data show CDR1 as WNHNN and CDR2 as SYGVQD (reference sequence). Deletions cut 4 bases from V and 6 bases from J, with 7 bases between. The CDR3 DNA reads as TGCGCCAGCAGTGGTGACAGCAATGAGCAGTTCTTC. Translated: CASSGDSNEQFF.

The gene calls are TRBV7-3 and TRBJ2-1, with D perhaps TRBD1 or TRBD2 (5 bases each). The V gene lost 6 bases and the J gene lost 6 bases, with 15 bases spanning the gap. The CDR3 covers 14 residues. CDR1 is SGHTA and CDR2 is FQGTGA in the germline V gene. As DNA, the CDR3 is TGTGCCAGCAGTTTCTGGGGTGGGGGCAATGAGCAGTTCTTC. Its translation is CASSFWGGGNEQFF.

This clone appeared a single time. The chain recombines TRBV19 with TRBJ2-2; 11 bases fit TRBD2. Trimming removed 6 bases from V and 7 bases from J; junction bases left unmatched: 7. Germline loops: CDR1 LNHDA, CDR2 SQIVND (reference sequence). This CDR3 region has 15 residues. This chain's CDR3 is CASSLRLAGIGELFF. CDR3 DNA sequence: TGTGCCAGTAGCCTTCGACTAGCGGGAATCGGGGAGCTGTTTTTT.

Note on this clone: Other DNA sequences of this sample code for an identical CDR3. The V and J genes are TRBV9 and TRBJ1-2, with 7 bases fitting TRBD1. The CDR3 contains 14 residues. After removal of 0 bases from V and 2 bases from J, the junction contained 1 base not matched to a gene. Per the germline V gene, CDR1 is SGDLS and CDR2 is YYNGEE. This chain's CDR3 is CASSVGQGNYGYTF. The DNA for the CDR3 is TGTGCCAGCAGCGTAGGACAGGGCAACTATGGCTACACCTTC.

The J gene is TRBJ1-6, the V gene TRBV27; D gene ambiguous. The CDR3 runs to 15 residues. Trimming removed 5 bases from V and 9 bases from J, with 17 bases in between. CDR1 MNHEY and CDR2 SMNVEV come from the germline V gene (reference sequence). CDR3 region: CASSRASGFRSPLHF. CDR3 sequence (DNA): TGTGCCAGCAGTCGGGCGTCGGGATTTCGTTCACCCCTCCACTTT.

Only one count was recorded for this clone. The V gene is TRBV7-6, the J gene TRBJ1-5, with a possible D match to TRBD1 (6 bases). Germline lookup yields CDR1 SGHVS and CDR2 FNYEAQ. This CDR3 is 15 amino acids long. V lost 7 bases to trimming and J lost 4 bases, with 17 bases between them. As DNA, the CDR3 is TGTGCCAGCACCCCAGGACAGTCCCGTAATCAGCCCCAGCATTTT. Translation: CASTPGQSRNQPQHF.

The chain carries TRBV28 and TRBJ2-1, with a weak D call TRBD2 (6 bases). The CDR3 sequence is 13 residues long. Germline-derived CDR1 and CDR2 are MDHEN and SYDVKM. Between the trimmed V and J ends, which lost 6 bases and 7 bases, there was a span of 13 bases. CDR3 coding DNA: TGTGCCAGCAGATCTCTAGCGACGAATGAGCAGTTCTTC. The encoded protein is CASRSLATNEQFF.

The CDR3 bases are TGTGCCAGCAGCCCTAGGCGGGGGACAGAGAACACCGGGGAGCTGTTTTTT. This gives the protein CASSPRRGTENTGELFF. The chain joins TRBV9 to TRBJ2-2; D could derive from TRBD1 or TRBD2 (7 bases each). V lost 4 bases and J 1 base, leaving 17 bases between the germline ends. This CDR3 comprises 17 residues. In germline, CDR1 is SGDLS, CDR2 YYNGEE. Drawing the rest from reference TRBV9 and TRBJ2-2, the complete variable domain is DSGVTQTPKHLITATGQRVTLRCSPRSGDLSVYWYQQSLDQGLQFLIQYYNGEERAKGNILERFSAQQFPDLHSELNLSSLELGDSALYFCASSPRRGTENTGELFFGEGSRLTVL.

A few counts support this clone. This probably arose from a read error, given a far larger clone one base away. Different DNA sequences within this sample yield the same CDR3. The chain uses TRBV11-1 and TRBJ2-2; D ambiguous. This CDR3 has 15 residues. CDR1 and CDR2 from the germline V gene are SGHAT and FQDESV (reference sequence). Trimming took off 9 bases at V and 6 bases at J, with 20 bases between the two ends. The CDR3 region is CARLRPPVRAGELFF. The CDR3 DNA sequence: TGTGCCAGGCTTCGTCCTCCGGTTCGCGCCGGGGAGCTGTTTTTT. Full variable domain (missing parts from reference TRBV11-1 and TRBJ2-2): EAEVAQSPRYKITEKSQAVAFWCDPISGHATLYWYRQILGQGPELLVQFQDESVVDDSQLPKDRFSAERLKGVDSTLKIQPAELGDSAMYLCARLRPPVRAGELFFGEGSRLTVL.

The J gene is TRBJ2-3, the V gene TRBV7-2; a possible D gene is TRBD2 (6 bases). Germline loops: CDR1 SGHTA, CDR2 FQGNSA. Trimming shortened V by 5 bases and J by 4 bases, and 16 bases separated the two germline ends. This CDR3 is 15 amino acids long. CDR3 sequence reads: CASSPYAGGADTQYF. CDR3 coding DNA: TGTGCCAGCAGCCCTTACGCCGGCGGGGCAGATACGCAGTATTTT.

The chain couples TRBV7-2 to TRBJ1-5, with D possibly TRBD1 on 6 matching bases. Germline assignment: CDR1 SGHTA and CDR2 FQGNSA. V was pared by 1 base and J by 5 bases, with 15 bases between. The CDR3 loop spans 16 amino acids. The CDR3 here is CASSLGLARGYQPQHF. DNA of the CDR3: TGTGCCAGCAGCTTAGGCTTGGCCAGGGGATATCAGCCCCAGCATTTT.

The CDR3 DNA reads as TGCGCCAGCAGCTTAATGGGGGGGTCCCTCCACTACGAGCAGTACTTC. It translates to CASSLMGGSLHYEQYF. The chain is built from TRBV5-1 and TRBJ2-7, with 7 bases matching TRBD2. The junction had 11 bases not matched to a gene; V was cut back by 2 bases and J by 3 bases. The CDR3 runs 16 residues. Per the germline V gene, CDR1 is SGHRS and CDR2 is YFSETQ.

The rearrangement joins TRBV5-3 to TRBJ2-1; D may be TRBD1 (5 bases). TRBV5-3 is classed as an ORF, of uncertain function. The CDR3 extends over 19 amino acids. The germline V and J ends were trimmed by 4 bases and 0 bases, with 23 bases remaining between them. The CDR3 nucleotides are TGTGCCAGAAGCCCTCCCCCAGGGCCCCCTGTATGCTCCTACAATGAGCAGTTCTTC. Translated, it gives CARSPPPGPPVCSYNEQFF.

The chain has TRBV4-1 and TRBJ2-7, with TRBD2 matching over 9 bases. Trimming removed 1 base from V and 2 bases from J; junction bases left unmatched: 6. CDR3 length: 16 residues. CDR1 is MGHRA, CDR2 YSYEKL, per germline. The DNA for the CDR3 is TGCGCCAGCAGCCAAGTTATTAGCGGGGGACCCTACGAGCAGTACTTC. This translates into CASSQVISGGPYEQYF.

As for this clone: This specimen includes other DNA sequences encoding the same CDR3. This chain links TRBV5-6 with TRBJ2-5, with D perhaps matching TRBD2 (6 bases). The CDR3 has 14 residues. Trimming removed 0 bases from V and 5 bases from J, with 11 bases in between. Germline CDR1 is SGHDT and CDR2 is YYEEEE. DNA of the CDR3: TGTGCCAGCAGCTTGGGGCTAGGGAGGGAGACCCAGTACTTC. It encodes CASSLGLGRETQYF.

The rearrangement links TRBV4-2 to TRBJ1-1; possibly TRBD1 for D (6 bases). V was clipped by 1 base and J by 3 bases, with 15 bases between them. CDR1 and CDR2 (germline): LGHNA, YNFKEQ. The CDR3 covers 16 residues. CDR3 DNA sequence: TGTGCCAGCAGCCAAGGTACAGGGTATTGGGACACTGAAGCTTTCTTT. Its protein is CASSQGTGYWDTEAFF.

J is TRBJ1-5 and V is TRBV2; D might be TRBD1 (5 bases). The CDR3 sequence is 17 residues long. Germline V lookup: CDR1 SNHLY, CDR2 FYNNEI. V was shortened by 6 bases and J by 3 bases, with 21 bases between the two germline ends. The CDR3, as DNA: TGTGCCAGCAGGGGGGGGAGCAATTATTTACTCAATCAGCCCCAGCATTTT. This codes for CASRGGSNYLLNQPQHF.

Points on this clone: A read error is possible here, since a much larger clone lies one base away. V gene TRBV5-6 combines with J gene TRBJ1-1, with TRBD1 matching over 7 bases. The CDR3 loop spans 13 amino acids. Germline CDR1 SGHDT, CDR2 YYEEEE. The trim removed 2 bases at V and 4 bases at J, leaving 2 bases unmatched. Here the CDR3 reads CASSFNRGTEAFF. The CDR3 DNA reads as TGTGCCAGCAGCTTCAACAGGGGCACTGAAGCTTTCTTT.

The chain combines TRBV29-1 with TRBJ1-2; perhaps TRBD1 as D (6 bases). V lost 2 bases to trimming and J lost 7 bases, with 14 bases between them. CDR1 and CDR2 from the germline V gene are SQVTM and ANQGSEA. CDR3 length: 13 residues. The CDR3, as DNA: TGCAGCGTTGAACGGGGGGGGCTCTCTGGCTACACCTTC. This encodes CSVERGGLSGYTF.

The J gene is TRBJ2-2, the V gene TRBV28; D is unclear. Trimming shortened V by 7 bases and J by 7 bases, and 19 bases separated the two germline ends. The CDR3 extends over 15 amino acids. Germline-derived CDR1 and CDR2 are MDHEN and SYDVKM. CDR3 coding DNA: TGTGCCAGCACCGACTTCGATTCGGCTGGCGGGGAGCTGTTTTTT. This translates into CASTDFDSAGGELFF.

J is TRBJ2-1 and V is TRBV7-2; TRBD2 matches 14 bases. The CDR3 is made up of 16 amino acids. Looked up from germline, CDR1 is SGHTA and CDR2 is FQGNSA. Trimming cost V 5 bases and J 7 bases; bases outside gene matches: 7. Written as DNA, the CDR3 is TGTGCCAGCAGCGATACCGGGACTAGCGGGAGAAATGAGCAGTTCTTC. The encoded protein is CASSDTGTSGRNEQFF.

The chain employs TRBV18 and TRBJ2-6, with TRBD1 as a possible D gene (7 bases). The V end lost 4 bases, the J end lost 0 bases, and 22 bases lay between the germline ends. The length of the CDR3 is 20 residues. Looked up from germline, CDR1 is KGHSH and CDR2 is LQKENI. The CDR3 loop is CASSLTGGGEASSGANVLTF. The CDR3 bases are TGTGCCAGCTCACTTACCGGAGGGGGCGAAGCCTCCTCTGGGGCCAACGTCCTGACTTTC.

V usage is TRBV7-3 and J usage is TRBJ1-3, with TRBD1 matching over 8 bases. The CDR3 consists of 17 residues. With V trimmed by 2 bases and J by 2 bases, 8 bases remained unmatched. CDR1 and CDR2 from the germline V gene are SGHTA and FQGTGA. CDR3 sequence (DNA): TGTGCCAGCAGCTTACATCACAGGGGGTCTACTGGAAACACCATATATTTT. Protein: CASSLHHRGSTGNTIYF. Filled out from reference TRBV7-3 and TRBJ1-3, the complete variable domain reads GAGVSQTPSNKVTEKGKYVELRCDPISGHTALYWYRQSLGQGPEFLIYFQGTGAADDSGLPNDRFFAVRPEGSVSTLKIQRTERGDSAVYLCASSLHHRGSTGNTIYFGEGSWLTVV.

The J gene is TRBJ2-1, the V gene TRBV4-1; D gene ambiguous. The CDR3 loop spans 13 amino acids. V lost 4 bases, J lost 2 bases, and 6 bases lay in between. The germline CDR1 and CDR2 sequences are MGHRA and YSYEKL. The CDR3 DNA reads as TGCGCCAGCAGCCCAAGAACCTACAATGAGCAGTTCTTC. Amino acid sequence: CASSPRTYNEQFF.